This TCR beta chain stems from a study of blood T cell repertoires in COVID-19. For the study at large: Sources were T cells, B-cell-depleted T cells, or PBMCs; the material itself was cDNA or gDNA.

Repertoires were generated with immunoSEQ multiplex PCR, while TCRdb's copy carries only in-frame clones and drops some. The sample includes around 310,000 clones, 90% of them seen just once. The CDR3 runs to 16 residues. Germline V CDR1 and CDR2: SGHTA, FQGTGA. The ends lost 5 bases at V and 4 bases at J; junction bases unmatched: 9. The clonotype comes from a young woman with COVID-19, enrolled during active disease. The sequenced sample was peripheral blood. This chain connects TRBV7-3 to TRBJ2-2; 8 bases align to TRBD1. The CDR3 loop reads CASSLSQGEATGELFF. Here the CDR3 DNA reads TGTGCCAGCAGCCTGTCACAGGGGGAGGCCACCGGGGAGCTGTTTTTT.